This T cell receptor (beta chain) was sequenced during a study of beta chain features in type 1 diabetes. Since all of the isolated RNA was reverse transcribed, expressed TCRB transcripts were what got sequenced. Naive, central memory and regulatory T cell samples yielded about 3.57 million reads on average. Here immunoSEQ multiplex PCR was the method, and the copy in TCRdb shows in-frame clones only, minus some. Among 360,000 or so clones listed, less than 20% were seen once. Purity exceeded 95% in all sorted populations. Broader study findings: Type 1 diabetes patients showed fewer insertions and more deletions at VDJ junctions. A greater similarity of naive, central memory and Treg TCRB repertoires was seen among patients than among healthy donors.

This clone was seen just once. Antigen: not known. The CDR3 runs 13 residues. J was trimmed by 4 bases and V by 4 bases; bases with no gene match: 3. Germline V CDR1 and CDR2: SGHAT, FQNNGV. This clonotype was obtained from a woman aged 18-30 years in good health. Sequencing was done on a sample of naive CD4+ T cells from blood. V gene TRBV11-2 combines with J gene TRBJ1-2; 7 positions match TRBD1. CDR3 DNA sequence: TGTGCCAGCAGCTCAAGGGACAGCTATGGCTACACCTTC. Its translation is CASSSRDSYGYTF. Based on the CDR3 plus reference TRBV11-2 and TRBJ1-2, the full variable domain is EAGVAQSPRYKIIEKRQSVAFWCNPISGHATLYWYQQILGQGPKLLIQFQNNGVVDDSQLPKDRFSAERLKGVDSTLKIQPAKLEDSAVYLCASSSRDSYGYTFGSGTRLTVV.